This T cell receptor beta chain was obtained from a study of Ad26.COV2.S vaccination and SARS-CoV-2 variants. Study in general: Ad26.COV2.S was injected intramuscularly once or twice, 56 days apart.

Study-wide results and limits: The authors reported substantial breadth in spike-specific CD8+ and CD4+ T cell responses after vaccination.

Profiled with immunoSEQ multiplex PCR; TCRdb holds only in-frame clones, not every one. The sample yields about 680,000 clones, around 89% seen once. Treatment indicated: some 19 received Ad26.COV2.S at low or high dose, single or two shots; a few received placebo; per-sample allocation not given. Vaccine and placebo recipients were sampled on day 63 after the first injection. A note on this clone: Its antigen is undetermined.

The sequences come from peripheral blood, collected in a trial of Ad26.COV2.S vaccine versus placebo. The source of this sequence is a person aged 18-65 years who received the Ad26.COV2.S COVID-19 vaccine or a placebo.

The DNA for the CDR3 is TGTGCCAGCAGTTACTCTCAAGAGCCTGGCTACACCTTC. Amino acid sequence: CASSYSQEPGYTF. The chain combines TRBV6-6 with TRBJ1-2; no reliable D call. CDR1 and CDR2 from the germline V gene are MNHNY and SVGAGI (reference sequence). The CDR3 loop spans 13 amino acids. The V end lost 0 bases, the J end lost 7 bases, and 9 bases lay between the germline ends.